This TCR beta chain was captured by sequencing in a study of cytomegalovirus exposure and HLA in healthy donors. Regarding the study as a whole: TCR beta chains associated with HLA were, in a later analysis, more clonally expanded than equally common others.

This PCR relied on a set of 60 Vbeta primers and 13 Jbeta primers. Method: immunoSEQ multiplex PCR; TCRdb's copy keeps in-frame clones and lacks some. This sample carries some 110,000 clones, 65% to 85% of them seen once, and the ten largest clones take roughly 6%. As to this clone: Antigen specificity is unknown.

The receptor was derived from a male donor in good health and CMV-seronegative. What was sequenced was PBMCs.

Here the CDR3 reads CASKENSQETQYF. CDR3 bases: TGTGCCAGCAAAGAGAACAGCCAAGAGACCCAGTACTTC. The chain employs TRBV2 and TRBJ2-5; D unresolved. The germline V gene has CDR1 SNHLY and CDR2 FYNNEI. Trimming shortened V by 7 bases and J by 1 base, and 10 bases separated the two germline ends. The CDR3 runs 13 residues.